This T cell receptor (beta chain) is drawn from a study of T cell responses to AZD1222 COVID-19 vaccine. TCRdb's table, derived via immunoSEQ multiplex PCR, lists solely in-frame clones and lacks some. Here the sample spans about 150,000 clones, roughly nine tenths being singletons. Between the trimmed V and J ends, which lost 6 bases and 7 bases, there was a span of 31 bases. The CDR3 loop spans 19 amino acids. Germline loops: CDR1 MDHEN, CDR2 SYDVKM. Study-wide results and caveats: Females outnumbered males among donors, who were mostly white British; clonal diversity was possibly underestimated. Every sample of the repertoires postdated the peak T cell response.

Note on this clone: Its antigen is undetermined.

V gene TRBV28 combines with J gene TRBJ1-3; the D gene is possibly TRBD1 (5 bases). This receptor was taken from an adult in good health. The sequences come from peripheral blood, collected on day 0 of AZD1222 vaccination. In DNA, the CDR3 is TGTGCCAGCAGGGGACCGGGCCAGTCACTTCATAACCGTTGGAACACCATATATTTT. Amino acids: CASRGPGQSLHNRWNTIYF.